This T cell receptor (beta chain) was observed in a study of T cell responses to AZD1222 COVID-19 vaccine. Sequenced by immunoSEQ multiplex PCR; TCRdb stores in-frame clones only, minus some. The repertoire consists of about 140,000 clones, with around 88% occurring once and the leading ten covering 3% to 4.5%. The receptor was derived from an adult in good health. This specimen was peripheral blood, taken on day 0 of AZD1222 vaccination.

In DNA, the CDR3 is TGTGCCAGTAGTTCAATGGGGCAGCTACATGGCTACACCTTC. Its protein is CASSSMGQLHGYTF. This sequence joins TRBV19 and TRBJ1-2; tentatively, D is TRBD1 (5 bases). This CDR3 has 14 residues. From germline, CDR1 is LNHDA and CDR2 SQIVND (reference sequence). The ends were cut back, 5 bases at V and 6 bases at J, with 16 bases in the middle.